Presented here are 24 T cell receptor beta chains from one specimen sequenced in a study of shared clonotypes between healthy human individuals. Clones were sequenced by immunoSEQ multiplex PCR, and TCRdb holds only the in-frame ones, with some missing. The table lists around 980,000 clones, about 84% of them singletons, with 0.5% to 0.65% in the top ten. Sample: memory CD4+ T cells from PBMCs. Sample subset: CD45RA-negative fraction. The receptors originated from a man aged 18 to 29 in good health. Some clones in this sample may be carry-over from other donors' samples.

This clone was seen only a few times. The gene calls are TRBV5-1 and TRBJ1-1; perhaps TRBD1 as D (5 bases). Germline V gene data show CDR1 as SGHRS and CDR2 as YFSETQ. CDR3 size: 15 residues. V was clipped by 3 bases and J by 4 bases, with 16 bases between them. CDR3 sequence (DNA): TGCGCCAGCAGCTCCTCGGCCGGGGGGGTCACTGAAGCTTTCTTT. Encoded protein: CASSSSAGGVTEAFF.

The chain is built from TRBV4-2 and TRBJ2-7; 8 bases are a match to TRBD1. CDR1 is LGHNA and CDR2 is YNFKEQ in the germline V gene. V lost 0 bases, J lost 4 bases, and 11 bases stayed unmatched. The CDR3 sequence is 17 residues long. CDR3: CASSQDFGAGGWYEQYF. The CDR3 region has the DNA TGTGCCAGCAGCCAAGATTTTGGGGCAGGGGGCTGGTACGAGCAGTACTTC.

This sequence joins TRBV4-1 and TRBJ1-5, with a tentative D call TRBD1 (6 bases). Germline-derived CDR1 and CDR2 are MGHRA and YSYEKL. The CDR3 sequence is 18 residues long. Trimming cost V 1 base and J 5 bases, with 21 bases left between them. The CDR3 loop reads CASSQAYGRGRVDQPQHF. DNA for the CDR3: TGCGCCAGCAGCCAAGCTTACGGGAGGGGGAGGGTGGATCAGCCCCAGCATTTT.

In its sample, this clone was seen once. Written as DNA, the CDR3 is TGTGCCAGCAGCTTACCCGACCGGAGACAAGAGACCCAGTACTTC. Its protein is CASSLPDRRQETQYF. The gene calls are TRBV7-2 and TRBJ2-5; D not certain. This CDR3 comprises 15 residues. The V gene's germline CDR1 is SGHTA and CDR2 FQGNSA. The V end was cut by 2 bases, the J end by 2 bases, with 12 bases between.

J is TRBJ1-4 and V is TRBV18, with 7 nucleotides matching TRBD1. Trimming removed 3 bases from V and 2 bases from J; junction bases left unmatched: 12. The CDR3 consists of 18 residues. Germline CDR1 reads KGHSH; CDR2 reads LQKENI. The CDR3 loop reads CASSPQITGEETNEKLFF. The CDR3 nucleotides are TGTGCCAGCTCACCTCAAATTACAGGGGAAGAGACTAATGAAAAACTGTTTTTT.

V usage is TRBV5-6 and J usage is TRBJ1-2; no reliable D call. Trimming took 4 bases from V and 5 from J, leaving 15 bases between them. The CDR3 length is 14 residues. Germline assignment: CDR1 SGHDT and CDR2 YYEEEE. The CDR3 sequence is CASSPDLNSYGYTF. The DNA for the CDR3 is TGTGCCAGCAGCCCCGACCTGAATAGTTATGGCTACACCTTC.

The chain employs TRBV14 and TRBJ2-7; TRBD1 matches 9 bases. From germline, CDR1 is SGHDN and CDR2 FVKESK. V shed 5 bases, J shed 5 bases, and the junction held 10 bases outside the gene matches. The CDR3 extends over 15 amino acids. For the CDR3, the DNA is TGTGCCAGCAGCAGATCCGGGACAGGGAGCCACGAGCAGTACTTC. Its protein is CASSRSGTGSHEQYF.

The rearrangement links TRBV11-1 to TRBJ1-2; perhaps TRBD1 as D (6 bases). Between the trimmed V and J ends, which lost 5 bases and 4 bases, there was a span of 17 bases. The CDR3 contains 15 residues. CDR1 and CDR2 from the germline V gene are SGHAT and FQDESV (reference sequence). CDR3 protein: CASSAQIQGTYGYTF. The CDR3, as DNA: TGTGCCAGCAGCGCCCAGATACAGGGTACCTATGGCTACACCTTC. Full variable domain (missing parts from reference TRBV11-1 and TRBJ1-2): EAEVAQSPRYKITEKSQAVAFWCDPISGHATLYWYRQILGQGPELLVQFQDESVVDDSQLPKDRFSAERLKGVDSTLKIQPAELGDSAMYLCASSAQIQGTYGYTFGSGTRLTVV.

This clone has ten or more counts. The chain links TRBV10-1 to TRBJ2-1, with D tentatively TRBD1 (5 bases). This CDR3 is built from 15 residues. V lost 2 bases and J 6 bases, leaving 14 bases between the germline ends. CDR1 and CDR2 (germline): WNHNN, SYGVQD (reference sequence). The CDR3 DNA follows: TGCGCCAGCAGTGAGGGGGCAGTAGGAGTCAATGAGCAGTTCTTC. Protein: CASSEGAVGVNEQFF.

The V and J genes are TRBV4-1 and TRBJ2-7, with D possibly TRBD1 on 6 matching bases. Germline V gene lookup returns CDR1 MGHRA and CDR2 YSYEKL. The CDR3 is made up of 15 amino acids. V was clipped by 4 bases and J by 4 bases, with 17 bases between them. The CDR3 protein is CASSPIPGQLYEQYF. For the CDR3, the DNA is TGCGCCAGCAGCCCCATCCCGGGACAACTTTACGAGCAGTACTTC.

This clone was observed a few times. V usage is TRBV6-5 and J usage is TRBJ1-5, with 9 positions matching TRBD1. The length of the CDR3 is 16 residues. J gave up 5 bases and V 4 bases, and 9 bases lay outside the gene matches. Germline V gene sequence: CDR1 MNHEY, CDR2 SVGAGI. The CDR3 nucleotides are TGTGCCAGCAGTTCCACGGGGACAGGGAAGGATCAGCCCCAGCATTTT. Amino acid sequence: CASSSTGTGKDQPQHF.

This clone has just a few counts. The rearrangement uses TRBV5-4 and TRBJ1-1; 9 nucleotides align to TRBD1. The CDR3 spans 15 residues. The V segment lost 5 bases and the J segment 5 bases; nucleotides outside the gene matches: 10. Germline loops: CDR1 SGHNT, CDR2 YYREEE (reference sequence). DNA of the CDR3: TGTGCCAGCAGAACATCACAGGGGGCGCGTACTGAAGCTTTCTTT. It codes for CASRTSQGARTEAFF.

The chain employs TRBV7-8 and TRBJ1-1, with a tentative D call TRBD1 (5 bases). The CDR3 loop spans 14 amino acids. Germline V gene sequence: CDR1 SGHVS, CDR2 FQNEAQ. V was pared by 7 bases and J by 2 bases, with 14 bases between. Written as DNA, the CDR3 is TGTGCCAGCACCCCCATCGGGGGAAACACTGAAGCTTTCTTT. This codes for CASTPIGGNTEAFF.

This chain connects TRBV4-1 to TRBJ2-5; 9 bases align to TRBD2. After removal of 1 base from V and 3 bases from J, the junction contained 6 bases not matched to a gene. The CDR3 loop spans 16 amino acids. CDR1 is MGHRA, CDR2 YSYEKL, per germline. CDR3 coding DNA: TGCGCCAGCAGCCAAGGGGTTTCTAGCGGGGAAGAGACCCAGTACTTC. Translated, it gives CASSQGVSSGEETQYF.

This clone was observed a handful of times. The rearrangement joins TRBV2 to TRBJ2-1, with 7 nucleotides matching TRBD2. The V and J ends lost 6 bases and 12 bases, in that order; junction bases with no gene match: 11. The germline V gene encodes CDR1 SNHLY and CDR2 FYNNEI. The CDR3 runs 13 residues. DNA for the CDR3: TGTGCCAGCAGGCGGACTAGGGAGATGGCGCAGTTCTTC. Protein product: CASRRTREMAQFF. The full variable domain, completed using reference TRBV2 and TRBJ2-1, is EPEVTQTPSHQVTQMGQEVILRCVPISNHLYFYWYRQILGQKVEFLVSFYNNEISEKSEIFDDQFSVERPDGSNFTLKIRSTKLEDSAMYFCASRRTREMAQFFGPGTRLTVL.

This chain uses TRBV5-4 with TRBJ2-3; no clear D. Germline values: CDR1 SGHNT, CDR2 YYREEE (reference sequence). This CDR3 has 14 residues. V was shortened by 3 bases and J by 1 base, with 9 bases between the two germline ends. CDR3 sequence reads: CASSWARGTDTQYF. The DNA for the CDR3 is TGTGCCAGCAGCTGGGCAAGGGGCACAGATACGCAGTATTTT.

The chain joins TRBV4-2 to TRBJ2-7, with D possibly being TRBD2 (5 bases). The CDR3 sequence is 17 residues long. Germline CDR1 is LGHNA and CDR2 is YNFKEQ. V lost 4 bases to trimming and J lost 9 bases, with 28 bases between them. The chain's CDR3 is CASSPTSSRSSRLRQYF. CDR3 sequence (DNA): TGTGCCAGCAGCCCGACTTCTTCAAGGTCTAGCCGCCTAAGGCAGTACTTC.

The chain uses TRBV5-1 and TRBJ2-1, with no clear D. Trimming shortened V by 0 bases and J by 7 bases, and 14 bases separated the two germline ends. The CDR3 sequence is 15 residues long. Germline V lookup: CDR1 SGHRS, CDR2 YFSETQ. The CDR3 reads CASSLVHGIANEQFF. As DNA, the CDR3 is TGCGCCAGCAGCTTGGTTCACGGCATCGCGAATGAGCAGTTCTTC. The full variable domain, rest sourced from reference TRBV5-1 and TRBJ2-1, is KAGVTQTPRYLIKTRGQQVTLSCSPISGHRSVSWYQQTPGQGLQFLFEYFSETQRNKGNFPGRFSGRQFSNSRSEMNVSTLELGDSALYLCASSLVHGIANEQFFGPGTRLTVL.

This CDR3 reads CASSPGGVGTQYF. DNA for the CDR3: TGTGCCAGCAGCCCCGGGGGAGTCGGTACGCAGTATTTT. The chain couples TRBV7-2 to TRBJ2-3; D possibly corresponds to TRBD2 (6 bases). CDR3 size: 13 residues. Germline CDR1 and CDR2: SGHTA and FQGNSA. V dropped 5 bases and J dropped 8 bases, with 14 bases sitting between them.

This rearrangement joins TRBV5-4 to TRBJ1-4; TRBD1 aligns across 7 bases. The trim removed 0 bases at V and 7 bases at J, leaving 6 bases unmatched. The CDR3 extends over 15 amino acids. In germline, CDR1 is SGHNT, CDR2 YYREEE (reference sequence). CDR3 sequence (DNA): TGTGCCAGCAGCTTGGACAGGGGTTTGGTTGAAAAACTGTTTTTT. It is translated as CASSLDRGLVEKLFF.

The chain couples TRBV5-1 to TRBJ2-3, with 8 bases aligning to TRBD1. Trimming at V came to 8 bases and at J to 2 bases, leaving 7 bases not matched to a gene. Per germline, CDR1 SGHRS and CDR2 YFSETQ. The CDR3 length is 14 residues. CDR3 residues: CASSPQGDTDTQYF. In DNA, the CDR3 is TGCGCCAGTAGCCCACAGGGGGACACAGATACGCAGTATTTT.

J is TRBJ2-7 and V is TRBV30; tentative D call: TRBD2 (5 bases). CDR1 is GTSNPN, CDR2 SVGIG, per germline (reference sequence). CDR3 size: 13 residues. The V and J ends lost 2 bases and 2 bases respectively, with 10 bases between them. This chain's CDR3 is CAWSPGNPYEQYF. Here the CDR3 DNA reads TGTGCCTGGAGTCCCGGGAATCCCTACGAGCAGTACTTC.

V gene TRBV25-1 combines with J gene TRBJ2-3; TRBD1 might be the D (6 bases). CDR3 length: 14 residues. Germline V lookup: CDR1 MGHDK, CDR2 SYGVNS. Trimming shortened V by 7 bases and J by 4 bases, and 15 bases separated the two germline ends. The CDR3 DNA sequence: TGTGCCAGCACTAGGGCAGGGGCCCCAGATACGCAGTATTTT. Protein sequence: CASTRAGAPDTQYF.

V gene TRBV6-5 combines with J gene TRBJ1-1; D ambiguous. This CDR3 has 13 amino acids. CDR1 MNHEY and CDR2 SVGAGI come from the germline V gene. V was pared by 7 bases and J by 5 bases, with 14 bases between. CDR3 in amino acids: CASIPPGQTEAFF. The CDR3 DNA sequence: TGTGCCAGCATACCCCCCGGTCAAACTGAAGCTTTCTTT.